The rows below give T cell receptor beta chains drawn from one sample of a study of shared clonotypes between healthy human individuals. TCRdb's copy holds only in-frame clones and misses some; the assay was immunoSEQ multiplex PCR. The data hold approximately 2.1 million clones, with 93% observed a single time. Specimen: naive CD4+ T cells from PBMCs. These receptors originate from a young man in good health. Some clones in this sample may be carry-over from other donors' samples. Both conserved end residues are part of each CDR3. D genes are given only for firm matches. The size entry is marked missing in some rows and otherwise reads once, few, many or a size class.

V gene	D gene	clone size	J gene	CDR3 DNA	CDR3 protein
TRBV6-5	TRBD1	-	TRBJ1-2	TGTGCCAGCAGACAGGGGGCCTATGGCTACACCTTC	CASRQGAYGYTF
TRBV20-1	-	-	TRBJ2-1	TGCAGTTTGCTCCCCAATGAGCAGTTCTTC	CSLLPNEQFF
TRBV29-1	-	-	TRBJ2-1	TGCAGCGTTGGGGTGGGGACGGCCTACAATGAGCAGTTCTTC	CSVGVGTAYNEQFF
TRBV28	-	once	TRBJ2-7	TGTGCCAGCAGTTCAAGGGGGTACGAGCAGTACTTC	CASSSRGYEQYF
TRBV18	-	-	TRBJ2-7	TGTGCCAGCTCACCGGGTCTGGGGGACTACGAGCAGTACTTC	CASSPGLGDYEQYF
TRBV28	TRBD2	-	TRBJ2-3	TGTGCCAGCAGTTTTAGGCCGGGTAGCGGGAGCACAGATACGCAGTATTTT	CASSFRPGSGSTDTQYF
TRBV7-3	-	-	TRBJ2-7	TGTGCCAGCAGCTTCGGGCAGGGGAGGCAGTACTTC	CASSFGQGRQYF
TRBV2	TRBD1	-	TRBJ1-5	TGTGCCAGCAAATGGGACAGGGGTACGGAGCCCCAGCATTTT	CASKWDRGTEPQHF
TRBV10-3	-	-	TRBJ1-1	TGTGCCATCAGTGAGTCGTGGGGTTCGAACACTGAAGCTTTCTTT	CAISESWGSNTEAFF
TRBV7-6	TRBD2	-	TRBJ2-7	TGTGCCAGCAGCCGCGCCAGCGGGGCCTCCTACGAGCAGTACTTC	CASSRASGASYEQYF
TRBV18	-	-	TRBJ1-2	TGTGCCAGCTCACCAACCGGGACGTTCAGGGACTATGGCTACACCTTC	CASSPTGTFRDYGYTF
TRBV2	-	-	TRBJ1-2	TGTGCCAGCAGTAATAGGGGTATGGGGTATGGCTACACCTTC	CASSNRGMGYGYTF
TRBV18	TRBD1	-	TRBJ2-5	TGTGCCAGCTCACCAGAAACGGGACAGGAGACCCAGTACTTC	CASSPETGQETQYF
TRBV9	TRBD1	-	TRBJ1-6	TGTGCCAGCAGCGTGGGACAGGGGATGAATTCACCCCTCCACTTT	CASSVGQGMNSPLHF
TRBV7-2	TRBD2	-	TRBJ2-5	TGTGCCAGCAGCTTATTTGGACTAGCGGGAGTTAAGGAGACCCAGTACTTC	CASSLFGLAGVKETQYF
TRBV4-3	TRBD2	-	TRBJ2-1	TGCGCCAGCAGCCAAGATTTAAGCGGGAGGGCTCCCTACAATGAGCAGTTCTTC	CASSQDLSGRAPYNEQFF
TRBV25-1	-	-	TRBJ2-7	TGTGCCAGCACCCCCTCCGGGAGCTCCTACGAGCAGTACTTC	CASTPSGSSYEQYF
TRBV28	TRBD1	-	TRBJ2-7	TGTGCCAGCAGTCGAGGGACAGAGAGAAGGGAGCAGTACTTC	CASSRGTERREQYF
TRBV21-1	-	-	TRBJ2-1	TGTGCCAGCAGCAAGCCAATACTAGCGGGAGTAGTAAAAGTGAGTACTGAGCAGTTCTTC	CASSKPILAGVVKVSTEQFF
TRBV12-5	-	-	TRBJ2-3	TGTGCTAGTGGTTTGGGGTACACAGATACGCAGTATTTT	CASGLGYTDTQYF
TRBV11-3	-	once	TRBJ2-7	TGTGCCAGCAGCTTAGTGCCGGGACGGGGAAAGTACGAGCAGTACTTC	CASSLVPGRGKYEQYF
TRBV7-3	-	once	TRBJ2-3	TGTGCCAGCAGCTTAGAGGGTACCCGGACAGATACGCAGTATTTT	CASSLEGTRTDTQYF